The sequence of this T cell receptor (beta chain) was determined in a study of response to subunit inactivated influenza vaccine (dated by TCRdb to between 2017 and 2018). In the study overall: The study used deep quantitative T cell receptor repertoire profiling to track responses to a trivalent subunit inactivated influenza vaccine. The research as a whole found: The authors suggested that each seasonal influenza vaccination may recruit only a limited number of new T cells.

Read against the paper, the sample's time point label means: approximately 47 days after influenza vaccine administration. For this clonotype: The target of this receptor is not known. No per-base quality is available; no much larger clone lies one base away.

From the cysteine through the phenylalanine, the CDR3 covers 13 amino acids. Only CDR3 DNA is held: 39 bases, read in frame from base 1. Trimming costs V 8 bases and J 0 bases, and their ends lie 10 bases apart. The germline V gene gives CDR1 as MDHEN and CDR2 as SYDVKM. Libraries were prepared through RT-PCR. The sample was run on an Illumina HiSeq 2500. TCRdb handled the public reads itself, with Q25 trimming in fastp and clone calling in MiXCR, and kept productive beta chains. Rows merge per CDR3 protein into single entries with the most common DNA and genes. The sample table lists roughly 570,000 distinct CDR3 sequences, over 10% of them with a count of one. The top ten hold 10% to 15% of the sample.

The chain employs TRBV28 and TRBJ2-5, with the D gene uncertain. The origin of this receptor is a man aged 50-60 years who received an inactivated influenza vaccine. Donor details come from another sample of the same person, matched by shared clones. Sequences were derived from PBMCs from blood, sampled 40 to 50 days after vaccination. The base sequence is TGTGCCAGCGGGAAGGCAAACCAAGAGACCCAGTACTTC. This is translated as CASGKANQETQYF.